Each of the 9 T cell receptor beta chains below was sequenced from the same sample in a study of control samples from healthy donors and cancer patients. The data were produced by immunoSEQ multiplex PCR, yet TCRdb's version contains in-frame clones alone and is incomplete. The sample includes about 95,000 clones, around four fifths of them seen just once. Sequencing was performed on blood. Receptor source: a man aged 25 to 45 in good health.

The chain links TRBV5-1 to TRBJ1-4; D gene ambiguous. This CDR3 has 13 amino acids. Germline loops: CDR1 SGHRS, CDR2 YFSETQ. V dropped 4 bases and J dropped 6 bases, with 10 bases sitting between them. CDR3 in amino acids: CASSLPGHEKLFF. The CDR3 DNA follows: TGCGCCAGCAGCCTCCCGGGTCATGAAAAACTGTTTTTT.

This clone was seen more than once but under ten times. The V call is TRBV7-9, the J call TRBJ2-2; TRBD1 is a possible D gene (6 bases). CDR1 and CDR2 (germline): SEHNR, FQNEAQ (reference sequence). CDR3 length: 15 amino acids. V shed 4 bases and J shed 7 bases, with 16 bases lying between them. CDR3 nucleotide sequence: TGTGCCAGCAGCTCAAGAGCGCAGGGGCACGGGGAGCTGTTTTTT. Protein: CASSSRAQGHGELFF.

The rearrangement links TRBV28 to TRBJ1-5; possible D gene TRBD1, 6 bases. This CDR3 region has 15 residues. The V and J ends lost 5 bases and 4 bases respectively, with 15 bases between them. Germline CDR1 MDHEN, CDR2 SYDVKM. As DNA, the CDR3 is TGTGCCAGCAGTCCAAGGACAGAAGGTAATCAGCCCCAGCATTTT. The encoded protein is CASSPRTEGNQPQHF.

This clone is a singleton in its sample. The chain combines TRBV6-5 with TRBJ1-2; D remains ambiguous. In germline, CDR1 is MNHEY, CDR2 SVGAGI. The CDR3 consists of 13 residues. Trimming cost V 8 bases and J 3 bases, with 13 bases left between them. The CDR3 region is CASPMRAHYGYTF. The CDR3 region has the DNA TGTGCCAGCCCAATGAGGGCACACTATGGCTACACCTTC.

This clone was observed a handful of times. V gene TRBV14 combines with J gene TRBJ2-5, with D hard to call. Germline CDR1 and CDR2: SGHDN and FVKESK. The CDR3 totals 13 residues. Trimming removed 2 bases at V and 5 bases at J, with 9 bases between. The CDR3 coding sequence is TGTGCCAGCAGCCAATCAAATTTTGAGACCCAGTACTTC. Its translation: CASSQSNFETQYF.

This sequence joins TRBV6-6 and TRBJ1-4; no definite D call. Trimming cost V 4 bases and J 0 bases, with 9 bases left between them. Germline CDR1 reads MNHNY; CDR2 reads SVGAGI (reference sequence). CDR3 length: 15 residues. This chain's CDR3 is CASSSPISTNEKLFF. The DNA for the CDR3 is TGTGCCAGCAGTTCACCCATCTCAACTAATGAAAAACTGTTTTTT.

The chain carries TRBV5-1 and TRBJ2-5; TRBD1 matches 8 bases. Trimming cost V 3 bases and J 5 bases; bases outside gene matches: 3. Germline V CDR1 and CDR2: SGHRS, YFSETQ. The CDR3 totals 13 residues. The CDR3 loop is CASSSGGRETQYF. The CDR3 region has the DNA TGCGCCAGCAGCTCAGGGGGCAGGGAGACCCAGTACTTC.

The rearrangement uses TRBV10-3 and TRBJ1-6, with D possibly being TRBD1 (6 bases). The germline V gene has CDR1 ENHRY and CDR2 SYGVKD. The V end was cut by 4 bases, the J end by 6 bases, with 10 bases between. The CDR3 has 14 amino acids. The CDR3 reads CAISAAGVNSPLHF. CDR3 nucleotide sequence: TGTGCCATCAGTGCAGCAGGGGTTAATTCACCCCTCCACTTT.

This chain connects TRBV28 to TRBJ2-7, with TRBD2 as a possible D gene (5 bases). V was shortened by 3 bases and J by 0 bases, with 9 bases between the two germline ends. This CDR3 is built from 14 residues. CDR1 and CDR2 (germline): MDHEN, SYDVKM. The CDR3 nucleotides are TGTGCCAGCAGTTTGGGAGTACTCTCCTACGAGCAGTACTTC. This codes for CASSLGVLSYEQYF.